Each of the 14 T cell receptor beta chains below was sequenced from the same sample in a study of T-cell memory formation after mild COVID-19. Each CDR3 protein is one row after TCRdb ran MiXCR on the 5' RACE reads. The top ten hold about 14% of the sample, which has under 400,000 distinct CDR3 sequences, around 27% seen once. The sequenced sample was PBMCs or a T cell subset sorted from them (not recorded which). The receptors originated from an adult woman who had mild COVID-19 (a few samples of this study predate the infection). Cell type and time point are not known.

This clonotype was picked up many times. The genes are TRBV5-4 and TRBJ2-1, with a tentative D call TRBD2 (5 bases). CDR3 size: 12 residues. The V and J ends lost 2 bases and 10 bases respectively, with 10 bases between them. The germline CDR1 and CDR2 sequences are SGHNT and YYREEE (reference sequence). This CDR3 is CASSLGSTEQFF. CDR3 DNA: TGTGCCAGCAGCTTAGGGAGCACCGAGCAGTTCTTC.

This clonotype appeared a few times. In nucleotides, the CDR3 is TGCGCCAGCAGCCAAGATGTCGGGCGGTTAGCTAGCACAGATACGCAGTATTTT. Encoded protein: CASSQDVGRLASTDTQYF. The rearrangement joins TRBV4-3 to TRBJ2-3; no firm D call. The V end lost 0 bases, the J end lost 0 bases, and 16 bases lay between the germline ends. Germline CDR1 reads LGHNA; CDR2 reads YSLEER. The CDR3 length is 18 residues.

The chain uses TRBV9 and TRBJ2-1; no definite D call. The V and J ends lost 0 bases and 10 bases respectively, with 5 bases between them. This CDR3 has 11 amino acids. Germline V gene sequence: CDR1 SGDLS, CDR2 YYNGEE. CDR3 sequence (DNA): TGTGCCAGCAGCGTAGCTAACGAGCAGTTCTTC. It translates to CASSVANEQFF.

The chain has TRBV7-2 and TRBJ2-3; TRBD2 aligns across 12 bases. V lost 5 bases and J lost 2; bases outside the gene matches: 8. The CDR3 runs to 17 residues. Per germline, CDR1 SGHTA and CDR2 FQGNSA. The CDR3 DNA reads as TGTGCCAGCAGCGCCCTTTGGACTAGCGGGGTCACAGATACGCAGTATTTT. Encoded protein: CASSALWTSGVTDTQYF.

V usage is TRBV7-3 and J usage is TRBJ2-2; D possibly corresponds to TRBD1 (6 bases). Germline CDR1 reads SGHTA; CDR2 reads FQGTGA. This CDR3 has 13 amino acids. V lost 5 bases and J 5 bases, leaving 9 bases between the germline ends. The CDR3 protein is CASSHQGTGELFF. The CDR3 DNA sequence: TGTGCCAGCAGCCACCAGGGGACCGGGGAGCTGTTTTTT.

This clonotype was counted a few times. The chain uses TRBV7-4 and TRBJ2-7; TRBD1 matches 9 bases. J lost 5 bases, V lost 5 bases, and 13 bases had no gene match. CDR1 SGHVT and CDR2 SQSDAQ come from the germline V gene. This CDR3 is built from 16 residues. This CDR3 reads CASSTLRQGDRDEQYF. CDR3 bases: TGTGCCAGCAGCACCCTTAGACAGGGGGATAGGGACGAGCAGTACTTC.

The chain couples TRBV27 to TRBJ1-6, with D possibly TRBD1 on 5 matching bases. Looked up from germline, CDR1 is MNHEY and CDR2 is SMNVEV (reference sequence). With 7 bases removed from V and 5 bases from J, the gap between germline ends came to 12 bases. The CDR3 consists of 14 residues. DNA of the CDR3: TGTGCCAGCAAAAAGGGACTGGATAATTCACCCCTCCACTTT. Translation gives CASKKGLDNSPLHF.

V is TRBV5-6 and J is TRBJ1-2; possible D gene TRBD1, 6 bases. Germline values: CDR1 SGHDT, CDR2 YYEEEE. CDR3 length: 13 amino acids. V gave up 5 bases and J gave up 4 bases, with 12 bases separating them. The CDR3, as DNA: TGTGCCAGCAGAGACAGGAACCTCTATGGCTACACCTTC. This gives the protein CASRDRNLYGYTF.

CDR3 sequence (DNA): TGTGCCAGCAGTGACGCCGGGACTAGCGGCCAAGAGACCCAGTACTTC. It is translated as CASSDAGTSGQETQYF. This chain connects TRBV2 to TRBJ2-5; 11 positions agree with TRBD2. The V gene end was trimmed by 3 bases and the J gene end by 1 base; junction bases not matched to a gene: 4. The CDR3 sequence is 16 residues long. CDR1 and CDR2 (germline): SNHLY, FYNNEI.

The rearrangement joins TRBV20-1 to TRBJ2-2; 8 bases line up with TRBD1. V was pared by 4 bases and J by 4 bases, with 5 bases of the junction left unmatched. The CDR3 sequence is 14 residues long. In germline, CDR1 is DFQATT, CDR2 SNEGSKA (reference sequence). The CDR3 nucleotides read TGCAGTGCTACCGGACAGGGATCCACCGGGGAGCTGTTTTTT. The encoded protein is CSATGQGSTGELFF.

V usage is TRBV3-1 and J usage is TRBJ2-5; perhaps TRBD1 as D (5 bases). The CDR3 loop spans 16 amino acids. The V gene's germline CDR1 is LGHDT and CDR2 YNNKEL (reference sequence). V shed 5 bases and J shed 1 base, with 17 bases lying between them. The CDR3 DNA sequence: TGTGCCAGCAGCGCCGACAGTTTCCTGACCCAAGAGACCCAGTACTTC. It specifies CASSADSFLTQETQYF.

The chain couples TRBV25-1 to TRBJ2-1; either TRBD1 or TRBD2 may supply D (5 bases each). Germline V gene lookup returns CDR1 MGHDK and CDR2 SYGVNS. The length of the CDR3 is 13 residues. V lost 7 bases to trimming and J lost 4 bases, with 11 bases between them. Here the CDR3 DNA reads TGTGCCAGCACCCTGGGACGGTACAATGAGCAGTTCTTC. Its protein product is CASTLGRYNEQFF. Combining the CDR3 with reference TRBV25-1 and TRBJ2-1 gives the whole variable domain EADIYQTPRYLVIGTGKKITLECSQTMGHDKMYWYQQDPGMELHLIHYSYGVNSTEKGDLSSESTVSRIRTEHFPLTLESARPSHTSQYLCASTLGRYNEQFFGPGTRLTVL.

CDR3 in DNA: TGTGCCAGCAGCCAGCTGGCGACAGGTTTAAGGGGCGAGCAGTACTTC. Protein sequence: CASSQLATGLRGEQYF. The chain carries TRBV4-2 and TRBJ2-7, with D possibly matching TRBD1 (6 bases). Trimming took 3 bases from V and 6 from J, leaving 21 bases between them. Germline CDR1 is LGHNA and CDR2 is YNFKEQ. This CDR3 has 16 residues.

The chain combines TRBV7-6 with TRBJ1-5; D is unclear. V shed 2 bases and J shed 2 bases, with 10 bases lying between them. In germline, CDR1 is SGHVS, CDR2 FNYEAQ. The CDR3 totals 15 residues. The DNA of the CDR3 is TGTGCCAGCAGCTTAACGGACGGCGGCAATCAGCCCCAGCATTTT. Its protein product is CASSLTDGGNQPQHF.